The 2 T cell receptor beta chains presented below share a single source sample, sequenced in a study of shared clonotypes between healthy human individuals. Positively selected for CCR7, the CD45RO-negative cells used as naive CD8 cells excluded terminally differentiated effector memory CD45RA+ cells. Assay: immunoSEQ multiplex PCR; the TCRdb copy retains only in-frame clones and omits some. The sample holds approximately 600,000 clones, 85% to 95% seen once. The specimen sequenced was naive CD8+ T cells sorted from blood. All receptors derive from a woman aged 30 to 39 in good health.

This clone was found once. The V call is TRBV6-6, the J call TRBJ1-4, with D unclear. The CDR3 sequence is 13 residues long. The V gene's germline CDR1 is MNHNY and CDR2 SVGAGI (reference sequence). The ends were cut back, 1 base at V and 7 bases at J, with 7 bases in the middle. CDR3 sequence: CASSYWMREKLFF. The CDR3 coding sequence is TGTGCCAGCAGTTACTGGATGCGTGAAAAACTGTTTTTT.

The chain has TRBV6-6 and TRBJ1-5; D perhaps matches TRBD1 (5 bases). Trimming took off 8 bases at V and 5 bases at J, with 16 bases between the two ends. The CDR3 length is 14 residues. Germline lookup yields CDR1 MNHNY and CDR2 SVGAGI (reference sequence). CDR3 loop: CASSMGGDHQPQHF. As DNA, the CDR3 is TGTGCCAGCTCCATGGGGGGGGATCATCAGCCCCAGCATTTT.